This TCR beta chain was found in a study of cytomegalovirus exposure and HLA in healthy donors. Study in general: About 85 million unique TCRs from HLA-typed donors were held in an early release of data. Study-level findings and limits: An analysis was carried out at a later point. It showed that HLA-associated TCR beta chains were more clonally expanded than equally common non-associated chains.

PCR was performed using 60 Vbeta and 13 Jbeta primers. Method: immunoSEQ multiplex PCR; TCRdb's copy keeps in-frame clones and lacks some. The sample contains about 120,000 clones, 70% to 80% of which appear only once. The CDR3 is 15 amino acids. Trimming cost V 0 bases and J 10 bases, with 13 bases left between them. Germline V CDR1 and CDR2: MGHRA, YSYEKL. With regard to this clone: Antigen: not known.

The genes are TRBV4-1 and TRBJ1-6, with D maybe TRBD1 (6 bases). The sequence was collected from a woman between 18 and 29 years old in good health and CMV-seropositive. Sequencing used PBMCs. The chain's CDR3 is CASSQDYRDGSPLHF. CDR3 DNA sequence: TGCGCCAGCAGCCAAGATTACAGGGATGGATCACCCCTCCACTTT.